This T cell receptor (beta chain) was observed in a study of human T cells and chemical hapten exposure. At the level of the study: The use of 2% DPC on approximately 2 cm by approximately 2 cm of upper inner arm skin constituted sensitization. Read at 6 days, the patch tests placed 0.01% DPC on the upper back.

In this sample, this clonotype turned up a few times. The CDR3 has 13 amino acids. Germline CDR1 and CDR2: MNHEY and SMNVEV (reference sequence). V was clipped by 3 bases and J by 5 bases, with 11 bases between them. Stated time point: patch test 1, 2 weeks after DPC sensitization. The treatment is: therapeutic diphenylcyclopropenone sensitization with weekly scalp DPC. The starting material, unfractionated whole blood, was used for total RNA extraction. Single cDNA molecules in the library carried unique molecular identifiers attached during preparation. One entry per CDR3 protein, called by TCRdb with MiXCR from the RACE reads. The repertoire includes about 380,000 distinct CDR3 sequences, 4.8% of them detected once, and 2% to 2.5% sits in the top ten.

Sequenced here: whole blood, sampled in connection with sensitization to the hapten diphenylcyclopropenone (DPC). V is TRBV27 and J is TRBJ2-7; D may be TRBD1 or TRBD2 (6 bases each). This receptor was taken from a woman in her fifties or sixties with alopecia areata. Some clones in this sample may be carry-over from other donors' samples. CDR3: CASSFIGGHEQYF. CDR3 DNA: TGTGCCAGCAGTTTTATAGGGGGGCACGAGCAGTACTTC.